A selection of T cell receptor beta chains follows, all from one sample in a study of blood T cell repertoires in COVID-19. The data were produced by immunoSEQ multiplex PCR, yet TCRdb's version contains in-frame clones alone and is incomplete. The table lists roughly 120,000 clones, 87% of them singletons. Sequenced input: peripheral blood. These receptors originate from a human donor in a cohort sampled during active COVID-19. The CDR3 runs from the conserved cysteine through the conserved F or W. The D gene is left open where the match is weak.

length	V	D	J	CDR3
13	TRBV4-2	TRBD1	TRBJ2-1	CASRQTGVDEQFF
16	TRBV21-1	.	TRBJ2-1	CASSKVGRDCRNEQFF
12	TRBV11-3	.	TRBJ2-7	CASSLVGHEQYF
12	TRBV19	.	TRBJ2-1	CASSMGATEQFF
15	TRBV18	.	TRBJ2-5	CASSPPARGGETQYF
16	TRBV7-2	TRBD2	TRBJ2-5	CASSPMTSGPQETQYF
13	TRBV28	.	TRBJ1-4	CASRLGGVEKLFF
13	TRBV28	.	TRBJ2-5	CASSPAGQETQYF
16	TRBV6-5	TRBD2	TRBJ2-3	CASSLTSGRTTDTQYF
16	TRBV7-2	.	TRBJ2-1	CASSWFAAGASGEQFF
15	TRBV5-1	TRBD2	TRBJ2-5	CASRLAGGDLETQYF
15	TRBV7-2	TRBD1	TRBJ1-5	CASSPGTGSYQPQHF
15	TRBV5-1	TRBD1	TRBJ2-2	CASTLGTGDGGELFF
14	TRBV5-1	.	TRBJ2-7	CASSLTGSSYEQYF
15	TRBV7-9	TRBD2	TRBJ2-7	CASSKQGTSGSEQYF
14	TRBV6-5	TRBD1	TRBJ1-3	CAGRQGARGNTIYF
16	TRBV11-3	TRBD1	TRBJ2-3	CASSSTQGTRTDTQYF
14	TRBV19	.	TRBJ1-6	CASNHHSDRSPLHF
14	TRBV19	TRBD1	TRBJ1-4	CASSIRDRDEKLFF
15	TRBV5-1	.	TRBJ1-2	CASSLGQAANYGYTF
13	TRBV27	TRBD1	TRBJ1-6	CASSLTGDSPLHF
16	TRBV5-1	TRBD1	TRBJ1-6	CASSLGGGAVFSPLHF
13	TRBV27	.	TRBJ2-1	CASSLGRGNEQFF
15	TRBV28	.	TRBJ1-3	CASSPWRDRGNTIYF
15	TRBV7-2	TRBD2	TRBJ2-1	CASGLGGLAGGEQFF
15	TRBV7-8	TRBD1	TRBJ1-2	CASSQQGQGARGYTF
12	TRBV2	.	TRBJ2-4	CASSSAVNIQYF
13	TRBV5-1	.	TRBJ1-1	CASSLRGGTEAFF
17	TRBV6-6	.	TRBJ2-6	CASSRYRESSGANVLTF
15	TRBV2	.	TRBJ2-3	CASSEARTDTDTQYF
14	TRBV2	.	TRBJ1-4	CASRPGQTVPKLFF
14	TRBV11-3	TRBD1	TRBJ1-5	CASSQGQGNQPQHF
17	TRBV27	.	TRBJ2-6	CASSPSILPSGANVLTF
14	TRBV5-8	.	TRBJ1-2	CASSLVGTQDGYTF
14	TRBV18	.	TRBJ1-4	CASSPGRPNEKLFF
14	TRBV29-1	.	TRBJ2-7	CSVVWGPYMEEQYF
15	TRBV20-1	TRBD1	TRBJ2-7	CSASPGQGSSYEQYF
15	TRBV5-4	TRBD2	TRBJ2-3	CASSWEREAGDTQYF
15	TRBV3-1/TRBV3-2	.	TRBJ2-7	CASSQVRAGPYEQYF
13	TRBV28	TRBD1	TRBJ1-2	CASSLDRGYGYTF
16	TRBV7-6	.	TRBJ1-5	CASSLSSGYSNQPQHF
20	TRBV4-1	TRBD2	TRBJ2-2	CASSQGGYRGTSGNTGELFF
14	TRBV6-5	.	TRBJ1-4	CASRLGSTNEKLFF
15	TRBV28	TRBD2	TRBJ2-3	CASSLSGSLGDTQYF
14	TRBV19	.	TRBJ2-1	CASSLSRDYNEQFF
15	TRBV9	TRBD1	TRBJ1-5	CASGLGTGEGQPQHF
16	TRBV11-2	TRBD2	TRBJ2-3	CASSIGLLAGTDTQYF
16	TRBV18	.	TRBJ1-1	CASSPTPEVLNTEAFF